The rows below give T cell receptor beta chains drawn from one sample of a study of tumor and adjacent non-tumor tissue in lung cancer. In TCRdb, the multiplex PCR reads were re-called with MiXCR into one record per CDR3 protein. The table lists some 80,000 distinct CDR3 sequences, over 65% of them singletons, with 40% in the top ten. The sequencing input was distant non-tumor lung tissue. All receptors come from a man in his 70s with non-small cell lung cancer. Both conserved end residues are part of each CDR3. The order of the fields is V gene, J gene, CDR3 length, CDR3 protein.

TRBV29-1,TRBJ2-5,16,CSTKPYLQTGQETQNF
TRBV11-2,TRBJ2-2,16,CASSPGGHTTTGELFF
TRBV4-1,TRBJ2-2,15,CANSLGQGGTRELFF
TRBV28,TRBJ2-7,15,CASKGVWLRSYEQYF
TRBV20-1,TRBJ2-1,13,CSAMKGSGAGQFF
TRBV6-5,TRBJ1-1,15,CASSYSTMMNTEAFF
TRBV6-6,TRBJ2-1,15,CASSSGEAGTNEEFF
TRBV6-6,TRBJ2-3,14,CANRLRNESDTQYF
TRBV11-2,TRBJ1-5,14,CASSLVGSNQSQHF
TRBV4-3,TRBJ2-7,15,CASSPSAGSSYEQYF